The rows below give T cell receptor beta chains drawn from one sample of a study of cytomegalovirus exposure and HLA in healthy donors. Method: immunoSEQ multiplex PCR; TCRdb's copy keeps in-frame clones and lacks some. The table includes some 160,000 clones, roughly 82% detected once. The sequenced sample consisted of PBMCs. These receptors all come from a woman in her 30s in good health and CMV-seronegative. Both conserved end residues are part of each CDR3. D genes are given only for firm matches. The size of a clone is reported for some rows only, either as once, few or many, or as a class for expanded clones.

j_call v_call cdr3_length clone_size d_call cdr3_aa cdr3_nt
TRBJ2-1 TRBV27 14 NA NA CASSFPGSYNEQFF TGTGCCAGCAGTTTTCCGGGCTCCTACAATGAGCAGTTCTTC
TRBJ1-1 TRBV5-1 14 few NA CASSLQVANTEAFF TGCGCCAGCAGCTTGCAGGTCGCGAACACTGAAGCTTTCTTT
TRBJ1-2 TRBV27 15 NA TRBD1 CASALRTGFNYGYTF TGTGCCAGCGCACTTCGGACAGGGTTTAATTATGGCTACACCTTC
TRBJ2-1 TRBV7-3 14 NA NA CASSPTNAGNEQFF TGTGCCAGCAGCCCGACTAATGCGGGGAATGAGCAGTTCTTC
TRBJ2-7 TRBV4-3 16 NA TRBD2 CASSQSSGQTPYEQYF TGCGCCAGCAGCCAAAGTAGCGGGCAAACCCCCTACGAGCAGTACTTC
TRBJ2-7 TRBV19 16 NA TRBD1 CASSYGTGGISYEQYF TGTGCCAGTAGTTACGGGACAGGGGGCATCTCCTACGAGCAGTACTTC
TRBJ1-2 TRBV27 13 NA NA CASSPGLSYGYTF TGTGCCAGCAGCCCCGGTCTGTCCTATGGCTACACCTTC
TRBJ2-7 TRBV18 14 NA TRBD1 CASSTRQGAYEQYF TGTGCCAGCTCAACTAGACAGGGGGCCTACGAGCAGTACTTC
TRBJ2-3 TRBV5-4 16 few NA CASSLEQGYSTDTQYF TGTGCCAGCAGCTTGGAACAGGGTTATAGCACAGATACGCAGTATTTT
TRBJ2-7 TRBV27 15 NA TRBD2 CASSSLTSGSYEQYF TGTGCCAGCAGTTCCCTGACTAGCGGCTCCTACGAGCAGTACTTC
TRBJ1-1 TRBV18 14 NA TRBD1 CASSPGQSNTEAFF TGTGCCAGCTCACCGGGACAGTCCAACACTGAAGCTTTCTTT
TRBJ2-1 TRBV10-3 13 NA NA CAISPPGRPEQFF TGTGCCATCAGCCCCCCCGGGAGACCTGAGCAGTTCTTC
TRBJ1-1 TRBV5-1 14 NA NA CASSPTGPNTEAFF TGCGCCAGCAGCCCCACAGGGCCTAACACTGAAGCTTTCTTT
TRBJ2-7 TRBV6-1 14 NA TRBD2 CASSGLAATYEQYF TGTGCCAGCAGTGGGCTAGCGGCAACCTACGAGCAGTACTTC
TRBJ2-1 TRBV6-6 15 NA TRBD2 CASSTGSGRVNEQFF TGTGCCAGCAGTACGGGTAGCGGGAGGGTAAATGAGCAGTTCTTC
TRBJ2-5 TRBV9 14 NA TRBD2 CASSIGLAEETQYF TGTGCCAGCAGCATAGGACTAGCGGAAGAGACCCAGTACTTC
TRBJ2-2 TRBV5-6 16 NA NA CASSLFRRAITGELFF TGTGCCAGCAGCTTATTTCGCAGGGCGATCACCGGGGAGCTGTTTTTT
TRBJ1-1 TRBV28 15 NA TRBD1 CASSQTGTGWTEAFF TGTGCCAGCAGCCAAACGGGGACAGGGTGGACTGAAGCTTTCTTT
TRBJ1-1 TRBV30 14 NA NA CAWSVRRGNTEAFF TGTGCCTGGAGTGTACGAAGGGGAAACACTGAAGCTTTCTTT
TRBJ2-1 TRBV18 15 NA TRBD1 CASSPFGQGGGEQFF TGTGCCAGCTCACCATTCGGACAGGGTGGTGGTGAGCAGTTCTTC
TRBJ1-4 TRBV5-1 16 NA NA CASSPSLRATNEKLFF TGCGCCAGCAGCCCGAGTTTGAGGGCGACTAATGAAAAACTGTTTTTT
TRBJ2-5 TRBV6-1 15 NA NA CASSEDPGVQETQYF TGTGCCAGCAGTGAGGATCCGGGGGTCCAAGAGACCCAGTACTTC
TRBJ1-3 TRBV7-6 17 few NA CASSFGTFRLSGNTIYF TGTGCCAGCAGCTTTGGGACATTTCGCCTCTCTGGAAACACCATATATTTT